The clone carrying this T cell receptor (beta chain) was detected only a few times. TCRdb re-called the RT-PCR reads through MiXCR, storing one row per CDR3 protein. The sample yields about 700,000 distinct CDR3 sequences, 13% to 15% seen once. Losses at the gene ends were 0 bases for V and 1 base for J; bases not matched to a gene: 4. The CDR3 is 17 residues long. In germline, CDR1 is SGHDT, CDR2 YYEEEE. Sequenced sample: memory CD4+ T cells from blood. This clonotype was obtained from a female donor in good health, serving as a healthy control. The chain joins TRBV5-6 to TRBJ2-4; 10 bases line up with TRBD1. This chain's CDR3 is CASSLVSGQGAKNIQYF. The CDR3 DNA is TGTGCCAGCAGCTTGGTTTCGGGACAGGGGGCCAAAAACATTCAGTACTTC.